The 30 T cell receptor beta chains presented below share a single source sample, sequenced in a study of blood T cell repertoires in COVID-19. The data were produced by immunoSEQ multiplex PCR, yet TCRdb's version contains in-frame clones alone and is incomplete. The data show around 380,000 clones, around 87% seen once. The specimen sequenced was PBMCs or T cells enriched from blood (not recorded which). The origin of the receptors is a man aged 25 to 40 who had recovered from COVID-19.

A word on this clone: At one end, the junction sequence differs from germline, possibly due to a read error. In DNA form, the CDR3 reads TGTGCCAGCAGGCGAACGGACTTCAAATTC. Protein sequence: CASRRTDFKF. The chain links TRBV25-1 to TRBJ1-2, with no clear D. Per the germline V gene, CDR1 is MGHDK and CDR2 is SYGVNS. The CDR3 extends over 10 amino acids.

The chain uses TRBV12-3 or TRBV12-4 and TRBJ1-1; unclear D gene. The germline V and J ends were trimmed by 3 bases and 3 bases, with 5 bases remaining between them. This CDR3 is built from 12 residues. The CDR3 is CASSFRYTEAFF. The CDR3 region has the DNA TGTGCCAGCAGTTTCAGATACACTGAAGCTTTCTTT.

This sequence joins TRBV5-4 and TRBJ2-7, with 7 bases lining up with TRBD1. Looked up from germline, CDR1 is SGHNT and CDR2 is YYREEE (reference sequence). The V gene end was trimmed by 5 bases and the J gene end by 5 bases; junction bases not matched to a gene: 7. The CDR3 has 13 amino acids. In nucleotides, the CDR3 is TGTGCCAGCAGTTTCATAGGGGGCCACGAGCAGTACTTC. Its translation is CASSFIGGHEQYF.

The J gene is TRBJ1-4, the V gene TRBV9; 7 bases line up with TRBD1. Germline V gives CDR1 SGDLS, CDR2 YYNGEE. V shed 0 bases and J 6 bases; nucleotides not matched to a gene: 5. This CDR3 has 15 amino acids. CDR3 DNA: TGTGCCAGCAGCGTAGAGGGACAGATCGATGAAAAACTGTTTTTT. It translates to CASSVEGQIDEKLFF.

This chain connects TRBV6-4 to TRBJ1-6, with D hard to call. The CDR3 covers 14 residues. The V end lost 2 bases, the J end lost 10 bases, and 12 bases lay between the germline ends. CDR1 MRHNA and CDR2 SNTAGT come from the germline V gene. In DNA, the CDR3 is TGTGCCAGCAGTGACCTCGGGTCGGGATCACCCCTCCACTTT. As protein: CASSDLGSGSPLHF.

The V and J genes are TRBV4-1 and TRBJ2-3; 11 positions match TRBD2. The junction had 20 bases not matched to a gene; V was cut back by 4 bases and J by 2 bases. Germline V gene lookup returns CDR1 MGHRA and CDR2 YSYEKL. The CDR3 length is 21 residues. CDR3 sequence: CASSRPYQTSGEMRDTDTQYF. As DNA, the CDR3 is TGCGCCAGCAGCCGTCCCTACCAGACTAGCGGGGAAATGAGGGACACAGATACGCAGTATTTT.

Points on this clone: An end of the junction differs from the germline gene, which may be a read error. The genes are TRBV6-2 or TRBV6-3 and TRBJ1-1; 9 nucleotides match TRBD1. Germline CDR1 is MNHEY and CDR2 is SVGEGT. This CDR3 has 15 residues. CDR3: CASSDSGQGNTEAFF. CDR3 nucleotides: TGTGCCAGCAGTGACTCGGGACAGGGCAACACTGAAGCTTTCTTT.

The V and J genes are TRBV5-4 and TRBJ2-7; the match to TRBD1 covers 8 bases. Trimming at V came to 6 bases and at J to 5 bases, leaving 10 bases not matched to a gene. From germline, CDR1 is SGHNT and CDR2 YYREEE (reference sequence). The CDR3 sequence is 14 residues long. CDR3 sequence (DNA): TGTGCCAGCAACAAACAGGGGGGATTTGACGAGCAGTACTTC. As protein: CASNKQGGFDEQYF. The entire variable domain, with the rest obtained from reference TRBV5-4 and TRBJ2-7, is as follows: ETGVTQSPTHLIKTRGQQVTLRCSSQSGHNTVSWYQQALGQGPQFIFQYYREEENGRGNFPPRFSGLQFPNYSSELNVNALELDDSALYLCASNKQGGFDEQYFGPGTRLTVT.

This rearrangement joins TRBV6-5 to TRBJ2-1; the D gene is possibly TRBD2 (5 bases). The V gene's germline CDR1 is MNHEY and CDR2 SVGAGI. The CDR3 has 15 residues. The V end was cut by 7 bases, the J end by 0 bases, with 13 bases between. The CDR3 loop reads CASIQGGGSYNEQFF. The CDR3 region has the DNA TGTGCCAGCATCCAAGGCGGAGGCTCCTACAATGAGCAGTTCTTC.

This sequence joins TRBV4-1 and TRBJ1-2; 7 nucleotides line up with TRBD1. Germline CDR1 is MGHRA and CDR2 is YSYEKL. The trim removed 4 bases at V and 4 bases at J, leaving 12 bases unmatched. The CDR3 length is 16 residues. CDR3 sequence (DNA): TGCGCCAGCAGCCCGGGAAAGGGCAGGGGGACCTATGGCTACACCTTC. Its translation is CASSPGKGRGTYGYTF.

This chain joins TRBV6-4 and TRBJ1-2; D unresolved. V shed 0 bases and J shed 6 bases, with 8 bases lying between them. Germline CDR1 MRHNA, CDR2 SNTAGT. The CDR3 runs 13 residues. The CDR3 DNA is TGTGCCAGCAGTGACTCAATCGGGGATGGCTACACCTTC. This translates into CASSDSIGDGYTF.

The chain combines TRBV4-1 with TRBJ2-5, with 8 bases identical to TRBD2. V shed 1 base, J shed 9 bases, and the junction held 16 bases outside the gene matches. Germline CDR1 MGHRA, CDR2 YSYEKL. This CDR3 has 17 amino acids. CDR3 amino acids: CASSQANRGSGVRAQYF. The CDR3 DNA reads as TGCGCCAGCAGCCAAGCCAACCGCGGTAGCGGGGTCCGGGCCCAGTACTTC.

The gene calls are TRBV7-2 and TRBJ2-5, with a tentative D call TRBD1 (5 bases). The CDR3 is 15 residues long. Germline CDR1 and CDR2: SGHTA and FQGNSA. The germline V and J ends were trimmed by 0 bases and 4 bases, with 12 bases remaining between them. CDR3 loop: CASSLAWVRGETQYF. The CDR3 nucleotides are TGTGCCAGCAGCTTAGCATGGGTTAGGGGAGAGACCCAGTACTTC.

The genes are TRBV2 and TRBJ2-1; TRBD2 aligns across 12 bases. This CDR3 has 15 amino acids. V lost 11 bases, J lost 5 bases, and 10 bases stayed unmatched. Germline V CDR1 and CDR2: SNHLY, FYNNEI. CDR3 sequence reads: CARELAGGQNNEQFF. The CDR3 DNA sequence: TGTGCCCGTGAACTAGCGGGGGGCCAGAACAATGAGCAGTTCTTC. The full variable domain, completed using reference TRBV2 and TRBJ2-1, is EPEVTQTPSHQVTQMGQEVILRCVPISNHLYFYWYRQILGQKVEFLVSFYNNEISEKSEIFDDQFSVERPDGSNFTLKIRSTKLEDSAMYFCARELAGGQNNEQFFGPGTRLTVL.

J is TRBJ2-7 and V is TRBV6-2 or TRBV6-3, with 8 bases identical to TRBD1. CDR3 length: 14 amino acids. Trimming at V came to 5 bases and at J to 3 bases, leaving 6 bases not matched to a gene. Germline assignment: CDR1 MNHEY and CDR2 SVGEGT. The CDR3 is CASSARDRYYEQYF. The CDR3 DNA is TGTGCCAGCAGTGCCCGGGACAGGTACTACGAGCAGTACTTC.

Only one count was recorded for this clone. This chain joins TRBV9 and TRBJ2-2; D not certain. This CDR3 region has 12 residues. Looked up from germline, CDR1 is SGDLS and CDR2 is YYNGEE. V was shortened by 5 bases and J by 2 bases, with 4 bases between the two germline ends. CDR3 in amino acids: CASSGNTGELFF. CDR3 sequence (DNA): TGTGCCAGCAGTGGCAACACCGGGGAGCTGTTTTTT.

The V gene is TRBV29-1, the J gene TRBJ2-5; 12 bases are a match to TRBD2. The CDR3 contains 15 residues. Trimming took 6 bases from V and 5 from J; bases not matched to a gene: 10. The germline gives CDR1 SQVTM, CDR2 ANQGSEA. In DNA form, the CDR3 reads TGCAGCGTCCGAGGGCTAGCGGGGGGGGTCGAGACCCAGTACTTC. The encoded protein is CSVRGLAGGVETQYF.

The V gene is TRBV9, the J gene TRBJ1-1, with TRBD1 matching 7 bases. The germline V gene encodes CDR1 SGDLS and CDR2 YYNGEE. The J segment lost 4 bases and the V segment lost 0 bases, leaving 6 bases of the junction unmatched. CDR3 length: 15 amino acids. CDR3 region: CASSVGKTGSTEAFF. The CDR3, as DNA: TGTGCCAGCAGCGTAGGGAAGACAGGGAGCACTGAAGCTTTCTTT.

The rearrangement joins TRBV7-8 to TRBJ1-2, with D tentatively TRBD1 (6 bases). This CDR3 spans 15 amino acids. The germline V and J ends were trimmed by 10 bases and 8 bases, with 26 bases remaining between them. CDR1 and CDR2 (germline): SGHVS, FQNEAQ. CDR3 loop: CATQLFRDTGMGYTF. As DNA, the CDR3 is TGTGCCACCCAACTTTTCCGGGACACCGGGATGGGCTACACCTTC.

The chain links TRBV12-3 or TRBV12-4 to TRBJ1-1; the D is unclear. The V gene lost 2 bases and the J gene lost 7 bases, with 8 bases spanning the gap. This CDR3 has 12 residues. The CDR3 DNA is TGTGCCAGCAGTTTATTGGCAGATGAAGCTTTCTTT. Its protein is CASSLLADEAFF.

The rearrangement uses TRBV7-8 and TRBJ2-2, with D possibly TRBD2 on 5 matching bases. The CDR3 spans 17 residues. V was shortened by 5 bases and J by 1 base, with 17 bases between the two germline ends. Germline CDR1 and CDR2: SGHVS and FQNEAQ. In DNA, the CDR3 is TGTGCCAGCAGCCTGCACCCGTACGGGGAGAACACCGGGGAGCTGTTTTTT. Translated: CASSLHPYGENTGELFF. Full variable domain (missing parts from reference TRBV7-8 and TRBJ2-2): GAGVSQSPRYKVAKRGQDVALRCDPISGHVSLFWYQQALGQGPEFLTYFQNEAQLDKSGLPSDRFFAERPEGSVSTLKIQRTQQEDSAVYLCASSLHPYGENTGELFFGEGSRLTVL.

The V call is TRBV7-9, the J call TRBJ1-3; no clear D gene. The CDR3 consists of 14 residues. The V end was cut by 7 bases, the J end by 0 bases, with 10 bases between. CDR1 is SEHNR and CDR2 is FQNEAQ in the germline V gene (reference sequence). The CDR3 region is CASIHPDSGNTIYF. In nucleotides, the CDR3 is TGTGCCAGCATCCATCCAGACTCTGGAAACACCATATATTTT. Full variable domain (outside the CDR3, taken from reference TRBV7-9 and TRBJ1-3): DTGVSQNPRHKITKRGQNVTFRCDPISEHNRLYWYRQTLGQGPEFLTYFQNEAQLEKSRLLSDRFSAERPKGSFSTLEIQRTEQGDSAMYLCASIHPDSGNTIYFGEGSWLTVV.

The chain has TRBV14 and TRBJ2-1, with a weak D call TRBD2 (5 bases). Germline V CDR1 and CDR2: SGHDN, FVKESK. V lost 0 bases and J 0 bases, leaving 6 bases between the germline ends. The CDR3 has 15 amino acids. The CDR3 nucleotides read TGTGCCAGCAGCCAAGACCGGGGCTCCTACAATGAGCAGTTCTTC. Protein product: CASSQDRGSYNEQFF.

The gene calls are TRBV6-4 and TRBJ2-2; 10 bases match TRBD1. Germline-derived CDR1 and CDR2 are MRHNA and SNTAGT. V was clipped by 10 bases and J by 6 bases; unmatched bases: 11. The CDR3 is made up of 15 amino acids. The CDR3 protein is CAIERQGAGPGELFF. Here the CDR3 DNA reads TGTGCCATCGAGAGACAGGGGGCTGGCCCCGGGGAGCTGTTTTTT.

The chain recombines TRBV7-9 with TRBJ1-2; D gene ambiguous. The CDR3 sequence is 14 residues long. The germline V gene encodes CDR1 SEHNR and CDR2 FQNEAQ (reference sequence). Between the trimmed V and J ends, which lost 7 bases and 4 bases, there was a span of 16 bases. This CDR3 reads CASTLVERGYGYTF. The CDR3 DNA sequence: TGTGCCAGCACCTTGGTTGAGCGGGGCTATGGCTACACCTTC.

The genes are TRBV21-1 and TRBJ1-1; no check of the table's D call, TRBD1, against the DNA was made. TRBV21-1 constitutes a pseudogene. The length of the CDR3 is 15 residues. Here the CDR3 reads CASSKGTAPTRQPFF. DNA of the CDR3: TGTGCCAGCAGCAAAGGGACAGCCCCGACCCGACAACCTTTCTTT.

The chain has TRBV18 and TRBJ2-2, with 10 bases lining up with TRBD2. The CDR3 covers 13 residues. J lost 8 bases, V lost 3 bases, and 0 bases had no gene match. CDR1 KGHSH and CDR2 LQKENI come from the germline V gene. CDR3 sequence (DNA): TGTGCCAGCTCACCGGGACTAGCGGGGGAGCTGTTTTTT. It codes for CASSPGLAGELFF.

The chain joins TRBV6-5 to TRBJ1-1; TRBD1 is a possible D gene (5 bases). The CDR3 consists of 13 residues. The V end lost 5 bases, the J end lost 1 base, and 8 bases lay between the germline ends. CDR1 and CDR2 from the germline V gene are MNHEY and SVGAGI. CDR3 sequence reads: CASSIQENTEAFF. CDR3 DNA sequence: TGTGCCAGCAGTATACAGGAGAACACTGAAGCTTTCTTT.

V is TRBV4-1 and J is TRBJ2-7; 8 bases line up with TRBD2. V shed 0 bases and J 0 bases; nucleotides not matched to a gene: 7. Germline CDR1 and CDR2: MGHRA and YSYEKL. The CDR3 is 17 amino acids. In DNA form, the CDR3 reads TGCGCCAGCAGCCAAGAGCGCCTAGCGGGTAACTCCTACGAGCAGTACTTC. Translated, it gives CASSQERLAGNSYEQYF.

The V gene is TRBV19, the J gene TRBJ1-1; 8 nucleotides align to TRBD1. CDR1 LNHDA and CDR2 SQIVND come from the germline V gene (reference sequence). Unmatched junction bases numbered 6, after V lost 5 bases and J lost 1 base. The CDR3 totals 15 residues. In DNA, the CDR3 is TGTGCCAGTAGTCTCAGGACAGGGTCGAACACTGAAGCTTTCTTT. Protein: CASSLRTGSNTEAFF.